A selection of T cell receptor beta chains follows, all from one sample in a study of blood T cell repertoires in COVID-19. The data were produced by immunoSEQ multiplex PCR, yet TCRdb's version contains in-frame clones alone and is incomplete. The sample records fewer than 250,000 clones, roughly 84% being singletons. Sequencing was performed on PBMCs or T cells enriched from blood (not recorded which). Receptors originate from a young man in a cohort exposed to, infected with or recovered from COVID-19 (not recorded which). CDR3s include the opening cysteine and the closing phenylalanine or tryptophan. Fields, in order: CDR3 DNA, CDR3 protein, clone size, V gene, J gene, D gene, CDR3 length. A D gene is named only where the DNA matches it firmly. Rows give clone size only sometimes, using once, few, many, or a class for an expanded clone.

CDR3nt: TGTGCCAGCACCCGTAGCCGCAGCTACTATGGCTACACCTTC
CDR3aa: CASTRSRSYYGYTF
abundance: -
v_gene: TRBV28
j_gene: TRBJ1-2
d_gene: -
len: 14

CDR3nt: TGTGCCAGCAGCGGAACTAGCGGGAGGGCCCACGAGCAGTACTTC
CDR3aa: CASSGTSGRAHEQYF
abundance: -
v_gene: TRBV7-2
j_gene: TRBJ2-7
d_gene: TRBD2
len: 15

CDR3nt: TGTGCCAGCAGTTACGCCGGGGGGGGCACAGATACGCAGTATTTT
CDR3aa: CASSYAGGGTDTQYF
abundance: -
v_gene: TRBV6-5
j_gene: TRBJ2-3
d_gene: TRBD2
len: 15

CDR3nt: TGTGCCAGCAGTTTACAGGGGGACTATGGCTACACCTTC
CDR3aa: CASSLQGDYGYTF
abundance: -
v_gene: TRBV27
j_gene: TRBJ1-2
d_gene: TRBD1
len: 13

CDR3nt: TGTGCCAGCAGCTTCCTAGCGGGAACTAAAGAGACCCAGTACTTC
CDR3aa: CASSFLAGTKETQYF
abundance: -
v_gene: TRBV5-4
j_gene: TRBJ2-5
d_gene: TRBD2
len: 15

CDR3nt: TGCGCCAGCAGCTTGCAGGGGGCGAATTCACCCCTCCACTTT
CDR3aa: CASSLQGANSPLHF
abundance: -
v_gene: TRBV5-1
j_gene: TRBJ1-6
d_gene: TRBD1
len: 14

CDR3nt: TGTGCCAGCAGTTTACTACGAACAGTAATCAATGAGCAGTTCTTC
CDR3aa: CASSLLRTVINEQFF
abundance: many
v_gene: TRBV28
j_gene: TRBJ2-1
d_gene: -
len: 15

CDR3nt: TGTGCCAGTAGTATTTTCCTCCTAGCGGGAGTCCCAAACACCGGGGAGCTGTTTTTT
CDR3aa: CASSIFLLAGVPNTGELFF
abundance: once
v_gene: TRBV19
j_gene: TRBJ2-2
d_gene: TRBD2
len: 19

CDR3nt: TGTGCGGCCGGGGGGGCCGCAAACTATGGCTACACCTTC
CDR3aa: CAAGGAANYGYTF
abundance: few
v_gene: TRBV28
j_gene: TRBJ1-2
d_gene: -
len: 13

CDR3nt: TGTGCCAGCAGCTTAGGGCAGGGGGCATACGGGGAGCTGTTTTTT
CDR3aa: CASSLGQGAYGELFF
abundance: -
v_gene: TRBV11-2
j_gene: TRBJ2-2
d_gene: TRBD1
len: 15

CDR3nt: TGTGCCAGCATGGGGCTCACTAGCGGGAGGGCGAATAATGAGCAGTTCTTC
CDR3aa: CASMGLTSGRANNEQFF
abundance: -
v_gene: TRBV2
j_gene: TRBJ2-1
d_gene: TRBD2
len: 17

CDR3nt: TGTGCCAGTAGGAGGGCGGGGCGGGATGAAAAACTGTTTTTT
CDR3aa: CASRRAGRDEKLFF
abundance: -
v_gene: TRBV19
j_gene: TRBJ1-4
d_gene: -
len: 14

CDR3nt: TGTGCCAGCAGCCCTAGTGCAGTCGGGGAACAAGAGACCCAGTACTTC
CDR3aa: CASSPSAVGEQETQYF
abundance: -
v_gene: TRBV7-6
j_gene: TRBJ2-5
d_gene: -
len: 16

CDR3nt: TGTGCCAGCTCACCTACTCGTGCATACGAGCAGTACTTC
CDR3aa: CASSPTRAYEQYF
abundance: -
v_gene: TRBV18
j_gene: TRBJ2-7
d_gene: -
len: 13

CDR3nt: TGTGCCAGCAGCCAAGTTGCTCGGTTCGATGAGCAGTTCTTC
CDR3aa: CASSQVARFDEQFF
abundance: -
v_gene: TRBV3-1/TRBV3-2
j_gene: TRBJ2-1
d_gene: -
len: 14